The entry that follows covers one T cell receptor beta chain sequence. The data derive from a study of T cells in Graves' hyperthyroidism and ophthalmopathy. The V gene's germline CDR1 is MNHNY and CDR2 SVGAGI (reference sequence). The V end lost 0 bases, the J end lost 8 bases, and 16 bases lay between the germline ends. This CDR3 comprises 16 residues. The CDR3 regions of TCR beta were amplified from RNA transcripts. When the TCR CDR3 underwent first-round RT-PCR, the HTBI primer set was used. TCRdb re-called the multiplex PCR reads through MiXCR, storing one row per CDR3 protein. The table records about 420,000 distinct CDR3 sequences, approximately 15% of them present only once.

The sample comprised blood. This rearrangement joins TRBV6-6 to TRBJ2-2, with D maybe TRBD2 (6 bases). The receptor was isolated from a young woman with Graves' hyperthyroidism. The CDR3 DNA follows: TGTGCCAGCAGTTACTCGAGGTTTGGCGGGATAGGGGAGCTGTTTTTT. Translated: CASSYSRFGGIGELFF.